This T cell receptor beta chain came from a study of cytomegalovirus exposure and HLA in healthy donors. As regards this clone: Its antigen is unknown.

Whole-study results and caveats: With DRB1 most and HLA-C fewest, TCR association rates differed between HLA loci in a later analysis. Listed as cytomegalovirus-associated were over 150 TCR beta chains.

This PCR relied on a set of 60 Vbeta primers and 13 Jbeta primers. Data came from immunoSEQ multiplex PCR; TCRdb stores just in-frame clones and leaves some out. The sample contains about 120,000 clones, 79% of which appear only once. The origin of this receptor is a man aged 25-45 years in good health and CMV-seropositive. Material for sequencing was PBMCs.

The DNA for the CDR3 is TGTGCCATCAGTGAGTCGTGGGGGGATAGCACAGATACGCAGTATTTT. Its translation: CAISESWGDSTDTQYF. The chain links TRBV10-3 to TRBJ2-3; the D gene is possibly TRBD2 (6 bases). The length of the CDR3 is 16 residues. V was clipped by 0 bases and J by 0 bases, with 10 bases between them. CDR1 is ENHRY, CDR2 SYGVKD, per germline.